Below are 13 T cell receptor beta chains sequenced from a single sample in a study of T cells in Graves' hyperthyroidism and ophthalmopathy. Researchers took RNA transcripts and amplified the TCR beta CDR3 regions from them. In the first-round RT-PCR of the TCR CDR3, the HTBI primer set was used. Using its own MiXCR run on the multiplex PCR reads, TCRdb lists one record per CDR3 protein. The sample contains a few hundred thousand distinct CDR3 sequences, 15% of which appear only once. The sample was blood. The receptors shown here come from a woman in her twenties or thirties with Graves' hyperthyroidism.

The V gene is TRBV20-1, the J gene TRBJ1-4; a weak D match, TRBD1 (6 bases). The CDR3 contains 13 residues. Trimming stripped 6 bases from V and 7 bases from J, with 15 bases between. The germline gives CDR1 DFQATT, CDR2 SNEGSKA (reference sequence). The CDR3 spells CSAPDSYFEKLFF. The CDR3 region has the DNA TGCAGTGCCCCGGACAGCTACTTTGAAAAACTGTTTTTT.

The V call is TRBV28, the J call TRBJ1-2; D possibly corresponds to TRBD1 (5 bases). V was cut by 5 bases and J by 3 bases, with 16 bases left in between. The CDR3 loop spans 15 amino acids. Germline V gene sequence: CDR1 MDHEN, CDR2 SYDVKM. The CDR3 DNA reads as TGTGCCAGCAGTGCCCGTGGGGGTGCAGACTATGGCTACACCTTC. Encoded protein: CASSARGGADYGYTF.

This clonotype was recorded many times. The rearrangement uses TRBV9 and TRBJ1-3; 7 bases agree with TRBD1. The CDR3 totals 15 residues. Trimming removed 3 bases from V and 2 bases from J; junction bases left unmatched: 5. The V gene's germline CDR1 is SGDLS and CDR2 YYNGEE. The CDR3 DNA follows: TGTGCCAGCAGCGAGACGACAGGGCCTGGAAACACCATATATTTT. Its protein product is CASSETTGPGNTIYF.

This clonotype was detected a few times. The rearrangement uses TRBV9 and TRBJ2-3; 8 bases fit TRBD2. This CDR3 is 17 amino acids long. In germline, CDR1 is SGDLS, CDR2 YYNGEE. Unmatched junction bases numbered 6, after V lost 0 bases and J lost 0 bases. CDR3 coding DNA: TGTGCCAGCAGCGTAGGGCTAGCGGGCTCTAGCACAGATACGCAGTATTTT. Amino acid sequence: CASSVGLAGSSTDTQYF.

This chain connects TRBV18 to TRBJ2-2; D remains ambiguous. The CDR3 has 12 amino acids. Germline assignment: CDR1 KGHSH and CDR2 LQKENI. The V end lost 0 bases, the J end lost 7 bases, and 3 bases lay between the germline ends. The CDR3 nucleotides are TGTGCCAGCTCACCACCGGTCGGGGAGCTGTTTTTT. Protein sequence: CASSPPVGELFF.

This clonotype was detected many times. This chain joins TRBV6-1 and TRBJ2-2; 7 nucleotides align to TRBD1. From germline, CDR1 is MNHNS and CDR2 SASEGT. After removal of 7 bases from V and 5 bases from J, the junction contained 10 bases not matched to a gene. This CDR3 region has 15 residues. The CDR3 DNA reads as TGTGCCAGCACGCCGAACAGGGGTGGGACCGGGGAGCTGTTTTTT. Amino acids: CASTPNRGGTGELFF.

In this sample, this clonotype turned up many times. The V gene is TRBV28, the J gene TRBJ1-1, with D possibly being TRBD1 (5 bases). The length of the CDR3 is 13 residues. V lost 3 bases, J lost 3 bases, and 8 bases lay in between. The germline CDR1 and CDR2 sequences are MDHEN and SYDVKM. For the CDR3, the DNA is TGTGCCAGCAGTTTGATAGGGGACACTGAAGCTTTCTTT. Its protein is CASSLIGDTEAFF.

In its sample, this clonotype was seen a few times. The rearrangement links TRBV12-3 or TRBV12-4 to TRBJ1-6; D unclear. The V gene lost 3 bases and the J gene lost 14 bases, with 11 bases spanning the gap. The CDR3 runs to 12 residues. The CDR3 DNA reads TGTGCCAGCAGTTTGTCAGAGCTTTCCCTCCACTTT. As protein: CASSLSELSLHF.

The chain links TRBV6-1 to TRBJ2-7; D is uncertain. Looked up from germline, CDR1 is MNHNS and CDR2 is SASEGT. V was clipped by 5 bases and J by 2 bases, with 10 bases between them. The CDR3 spans 13 residues. Written as DNA, the CDR3 is TGTGCCAGCAGTCGGACGGTGGCCTACGAGCAGTACTTC. It codes for CASSRTVAYEQYF.

This chain links TRBV9 with TRBJ2-5, with 10 bases matching TRBD2. Germline lookup yields CDR1 SGDLS and CDR2 YYNGEE. With 2 bases clipped from V and 4 bases from J, the junction kept 5 bases outside the gene matches. CDR3 length: 15 amino acids. The CDR3 DNA follows: TGTGCCAGCAGCGTCGCTAGCGGGAGTGCAGAGACCCAGTACTTC. Amino acid sequence: CASSVASGSAETQYF. Complete variable domain (other parts from reference TRBV9 and TRBJ2-5): DSGVTQTPKHLITATGQRVTLRCSPRSGDLSVYWYQQSLDQGLQFLIQYYNGEERAKGNILERFSAQQFPDLHSELNLSSLELGDSALYFCASSVASGSAETQYFGPGTRLLVL.

The V gene is TRBV7-2, the J gene TRBJ1-1, with D possibly being TRBD1 (5 bases). V was pared by 2 bases and J by 6 bases, with 13 bases between. The CDR3 sequence is 14 residues long. Germline V lookup: CDR1 SGHTA, CDR2 FQGNSA. DNA for the CDR3: TGTGCCAGCAGCTTAACGACGGGGGTGTCTGAAGCTTTCTTT. Its translation: CASSLTTGVSEAFF.

This clonotype has only a few counts. This chain links TRBV9 with TRBJ2-3, with D hard to call. The CDR3 totals 15 residues. CDR1 is SGDLS, CDR2 YYNGEE, per germline. Deletions cut 0 bases from V and 4 bases from J, with 12 bases between. The CDR3 spells CASSVGLVGSDTQYF. CDR3 bases: TGTGCCAGCAGCGTAGGTCTAGTTGGTTCAGATACGCAGTATTTT. The full variable domain, in which reference TRBV9 and TRBJ2-3 provide the parts outside the CDR3, is DSGVTQTPKHLITATGQRVTLRCSPRSGDLSVYWYQQSLDQGLQFLIQYYNGEERAKGNILERFSAQQFPDLHSELNLSSLELGDSALYFCASSVGLVGSDTQYFGPGTRLTVL.

This clonotype was seen a handful of times. The chain has TRBV27 and TRBJ1-1; maybe TRBD1 (6 bases). The V end lost 4 bases, the J end lost 4 bases, and 19 bases lay between the germline ends. Germline V lookup: CDR1 MNHEY, CDR2 SMNVEV (reference sequence). CDR3 length equals 16 residues. The CDR3 DNA sequence: TGTGCCAGCAGTTCCGGGCAGGGGCTTATAGGCACTGAAGCTTTCTTT. This gives the protein CASSSGQGLIGTEAFF.